This T cell receptor (beta chain) was identified in a study of response to subunit inactivated influenza vaccine. Each CDR3 protein gets one entry after TCRdb re-called the RT-PCR reads with MiXCR. The sample lists about 520,000 distinct CDR3 sequences, 25% seen once, with 1.5% to 2% in the top ten. Study observations and caveats: Every seasonal influenza vaccination brings in few new T cells, the authors suggested.

This clonotype has a single count. Its antigen is not identified. The germline gives CDR1 ENHRY, CDR2 SYGVKD. V was cut by 7 bases and J by 0 bases, with 22 bases left in between. The CDR3 is made up of 18 amino acids. This TCR came from a man aged 50-60 years who received an inactivated influenza vaccine. This specimen consisted of CD4+ T cells sorted from PBMCs, obtained roughly 5 days after vaccination. This chain uses TRBV10-3 with TRBJ2-1; a possible D gene is TRBD2 (7 bases). CDR3 amino acids: CAITTRAQGGLSYNEQFF. In nucleotides, the CDR3 is TGTGCCATCACCACCCGGGCACAGGGAGGGCTCTCCTACAATGAGCAGTTCTTC.